This T cell receptor (beta chain) was retrieved from a study of blood T cell repertoires in COVID-19. Across the whole study: The United States, Italy and Spain provided the acute and convalescent COVID-19 samples.

There are 14 residues in the CDR3. V was clipped by 2 bases and J by 5 bases, with 11 bases between them. The germline CDR1 and CDR2 sequences are MDHEN and SYDVKM. Seattle-derived patients entered the study during active infection and were followed longitudinally. Authors' analysis steps: The assay estimated nucleated cells by amplifying reference gene primers. The table came from immunoSEQ multiplex PCR; TCRdb's copy has only in-frame clones and leaves some out. V and J calls and clone size are as listed in that table; D and trimming were resolved from the DNA. This table holds more than 95,000 clones, 75% to 90% found once.

The TCR originated in an elderly woman with COVID-19, enrolled during active disease. This chain links TRBV28 with TRBJ2-3; a weak D match, TRBD2 (6 bases). The sequencing sample was made of peripheral blood. The CDR3 DNA reads as TGTGCCAGCAGTTTAGGGGGGAACATAGATACGCAGTATTTT. Its translation: CASSLGGNIDTQYF. Together with reference TRBV28 and TRBJ2-3, the CDR3 gives the full variable domain: DVKVTQSSRYLVKRTGEKVFLECVQDMDHENMFWYRQDPGLGLRLIYFSYDVKMKEKGDIPEGYSVSREKKERFSLILESASTNQTSMYLCASSLGGNIDTQYFGPGTRLTVL.